Presented here are 22 T cell receptor beta chains from one specimen sequenced in a study of neurological immune-mediated disorders (dated by TCRdb to the late 2010s). The library was generated by 5' RACE. Sequencing took place on an Illumina HiSeq 2500. TCRdb took the public reads, trimmed them with fastp at Q25, ran MiXCR for clone calling and kept in-frame beta chains. Each CDR3 protein appears once, grouped with its most common genes and DNA. This sample holds fewer than 85,000 distinct CDR3 sequences; around 3.9% were observed only once. The ten largest account for roughly 1.4% of the sample. Sequencing input: PBMCs. Every receptor here comes from a man aged 25-45 years with multiple sclerosis.

This clonotype was recorded at least ten times. This chain joins TRBV7-9 and TRBJ1-1, with D unresolved. The V gene lost 3 bases and the J gene lost 1 base, with 12 bases spanning the gap. This CDR3 spans 15 amino acids. Per the germline V gene, CDR1 is SEHNR and CDR2 is FQNEAQ (reference sequence). CDR3 DNA: TGTGCCAGCAGCTTCTTAGACCCCCCGAACACTGAAGCTTTCTTT. It translates to CASSFLDPPNTEAFF. The whole variable domain, filled in from reference TRBV7-9 and TRBJ1-1, reads DTGVSQNPRHKITKRGQNVTFRCDPISEHNRLYWYRQTLGQGPEFLTYFQNEAQLEKSRLLSDRFSAERPKGSFSTLEIQRTEQGDSAMYLCASSFLDPPNTEAFFGQGTRLTVV.

V gene TRBV20-1 combines with J gene TRBJ2-1, with TRBD2 as a possible D gene (6 bases). The length of the CDR3 is 15 residues. The V gene lost 0 bases and the J gene lost 0 bases, with 9 bases spanning the gap. Germline V gives CDR1 DFQATT, CDR2 SNEGSKA (reference sequence). CDR3 coding DNA: TGCAGTGCTAGAGATCGGGGGAGCTCCTACAATGAGCAGTTCTTC. Protein sequence: CSARDRGSSYNEQFF.

This clonotype occurred a few times. The chain combines TRBV4-3 with TRBJ1-2, with a tentative D call TRBD1 (5 bases). The CDR3 is 16 amino acids. Germline CDR1 and CDR2: LGHNA and YSLEER. V lost 0 bases and J 4 bases, leaving 15 bases between the germline ends. The CDR3 loop is CASSQDYARETYGYTF. The CDR3 DNA reads TGCGCCAGCAGCCAAGATTATGCCAGGGAGACCTATGGCTACACCTTC.

This clonotype has a count of ten or more. V and J are TRBV2 and TRBJ1-1, with a tentative D call TRBD1 (6 bases). The CDR3 consists of 15 residues. Germline CDR1 and CDR2: SNHLY and FYNNEI. Deletions cut 2 bases from V and 4 bases from J, with 14 bases between. The chain's CDR3 is CASSEWPGVGTEAFF. The CDR3 nucleotides are TGTGCCAGCAGTGAATGGCCAGGGGTGGGCACTGAAGCTTTCTTT.

This clonotype was found many times. J is TRBJ1-1 and V is TRBV12-5; D is ambiguous. The CDR3 loop spans 12 amino acids. Looked up from germline, CDR1 is LGHNT and CDR2 is FRNRAP. Trimming pared 5 bases from V and 7 bases from J, leaving 11 bases between. CDR3 DNA: TGTGCTAGTGGTGTCCATGGAGGTGAAGCTTTCTTT. This gives the protein CASGVHGGEAFF.

A word on this clonotype: Germline and junction disagree at one end, which may indicate a read error. The rearrangement joins TRBV25-1 to TRBJ1-6; 12 bases fit TRBD1. This CDR3 has 16 residues. Germline loops: CDR1 MGHDK, CDR2 SYGVNS. The CDR3 coding sequence is TGTGCCAGCCGAAAGGGACAGGGGGCGCAGGGTTCACCCCTCAACTTT. It yields the protein CASRKGQGAQGSPLNF.

DNA for the CDR3: TGTGCCACCAGCAGAGATCGGGGGGACACTGAAGCTTTCTTT. Translated: CATSRDRGDTEAFF. The V call is TRBV15, the J call TRBJ1-1, with a weak D call TRBD1 (5 bases). The V end was cut by 0 bases, the J end by 3 bases, with 8 bases between. CDR1 is LNHNV and CDR2 is YYDKDF in the germline V gene (reference sequence). The CDR3 is made up of 14 amino acids.

V gene TRBV20-1 combines with J gene TRBJ2-3, with TRBD1 matching over 7 bases. The CDR3 extends over 14 amino acids. The V gene's germline CDR1 is DFQATT and CDR2 SNEGSKA (reference sequence). J was trimmed by 1 base and V by 4 bases; bases with no gene match: 5. The CDR3, as DNA: TGCAGTGCTAATAGGGGGCGAGGCACAGATACGCAGTATTTT. This translates into CSANRGRGTDTQYF.

This clonotype has a count of ten or more. J is TRBJ2-3 and V is TRBV5-1; D ambiguous. In germline, CDR1 is SGHRS, CDR2 YFSETQ. Trimming removed 2 bases at V and 2 bases at J, with 12 bases between. This CDR3 has 15 amino acids. CDR3 protein: CASSFTRPITDTQYF. Written as DNA, the CDR3 is TGCGCCAGCAGCTTCACTCGACCAATCACAGATACGCAGTATTTT.

This clonotype was recorded many times. The V call is TRBV10-3, the J call TRBJ2-7; D is undetermined. The germline gives CDR1 ENHRY, CDR2 SYGVKD. V lost 0 bases to trimming and J lost 6 bases, with 3 bases between them. The length of the CDR3 is 11 residues. The CDR3 nucleotides read TGTGCCATCAGTGAGTCTGGCGAGCAGTACTTC. Translation gives CAISESGEQYF.

This clonotype was detected ten times or more. The chain combines TRBV20-1 with TRBJ2-3; TRBD2 aligns across 10 bases. This CDR3 contains 14 residues. Germline CDR1 DFQATT, CDR2 SNEGSKA (reference sequence). V trimming: 6 bases; J trimming: 1 base; junction bases outside the gene matches: 4. CDR3 amino acids: CSASTSGGTDTQYF. The CDR3 region has the DNA TGCAGTGCCTCAACTAGCGGGGGCACAGATACGCAGTATTTT.

The table lists this clonotype with many counts. The rearrangement links TRBV20-1 to TRBJ2-5; possibly TRBD1 or TRBD2 for D (5 bases each). The V end lost 6 bases, the J end lost 2 bases, and 13 bases lay between the germline ends. CDR1 and CDR2 (germline): DFQATT, SNEGSKA (reference sequence). CDR3 length: 13 amino acids. CDR3 residues: CSANKGPQETQYF. The CDR3 DNA follows: TGCAGTGCAAATAAGGGACCGCAAGAGACCCAGTACTTC.

There are many counts of this clonotype. The chain is built from TRBV20-1 and TRBJ1-1, with TRBD1 matching over 10 bases. The V segment lost 2 bases and the J segment 10 bases; nucleotides outside the gene matches: 16. Germline lookup yields CDR1 DFQATT and CDR2 SNEGSKA (reference sequence). The CDR3 consists of 16 residues. The CDR3 region is CSARRTGGFVPLRAFF. CDR3 nucleotides: TGCAGTGCTAGAAGGACAGGGGGGTTCGTTCCGCTGAGAGCTTTCTTT.

This clonotype was seen repeatedly, ten times or more. The V and J genes are TRBV4-3 and TRBJ2-2, with 11 bases aligning to TRBD1. This CDR3 is built from 16 residues. Germline assignment: CDR1 LGHNA and CDR2 YSLEER. Germline trimming cut 0 bases from V and 7 bases from J; bases unmatched to any gene: 4. The DNA for the CDR3 is TGCGCCAGCAGCCAAGAGGACAGGGGGCGAGGCGGGGAGCTGTTTTTT. This translates into CASSQEDRGRGGELFF.

Regarding this clonotype: Given a much more abundant clone one base away, this may be a read error. The J gene is TRBJ1-1, the V gene TRBV6-5, with D possibly being TRBD1 (6 bases). Germline V lookup: CDR1 MNHEY, CDR2 SVGAGI. V shed 5 bases and J shed 7 bases, with 17 bases lying between them. The CDR3 is 14 residues long. In DNA, the CDR3 is TGTGCCAGCAGTCTAAGAAAGGGGGATGTTGAAGCTTTCTTT. Translated: CASSLRKGDVEAFF.

There are many counts of this clonotype. J is TRBJ2-2 and V is TRBV9; TRBD1 might be the D (6 bases). The germline V and J ends were trimmed by 0 bases and 2 bases, with 8 bases remaining between them. Germline V gene sequence: CDR1 SGDLS, CDR2 YYNGEE. The CDR3 totals 15 residues. CDR3 loop: CASSVGGGNTGELFF. In DNA, the CDR3 is TGTGCCAGCAGCGTAGGAGGGGGTAACACCGGGGAGCTGTTTTTT.

This clonotype was observed at least ten times. The V call is TRBV7-9, the J call TRBJ2-2, with 11 nucleotides matching TRBD1. CDR1 and CDR2 (germline): SEHNR, FQNEAQ (reference sequence). J gave up 4 bases and V 5 bases, and 3 bases lay outside the gene matches. CDR3 length: 15 amino acids. For the CDR3, the DNA is TGTGCCAGCAGCCCCGGGACAGGGGGCACCGGGGAGCTGTTTTTT. This sequence encodes CASSPGTGGTGELFF.

This clonotype was counted ten times or more. The chain recombines TRBV12-3 or TRBV12-4 with TRBJ1-5, with D tentatively TRBD1 (6 bases). This CDR3 spans 15 amino acids. V was shortened by 6 bases and J by 2 bases, with 14 bases between the two germline ends. CDR3 protein: CASRRGGVGNQPQHF. For the CDR3, the DNA is TGTGCCAGCAGACGAGGGGGGGTCGGCAATCAGCCCCAGCATTTT.

Regarding this clonotype: One junction end does not reproduce the germline sequence, and a read error may be involved. The V gene is TRBV4-1, the J gene TRBJ1-6; unclear D gene. In germline, CDR1 is MGHRA, CDR2 YSYEKL. This CDR3 comprises 14 residues. The DNA of the CDR3 is TGCGCCAGTCAAGACCGGGCGCTTAATTCACCCCTCAACTTT. Protein sequence: CASQDRALNSPLNF.

This clonotype occurred many times. The gene calls are TRBV3-1 and TRBJ2-2; TRBD2 matches 11 bases. Germline loops: CDR1 LGHDT, CDR2 YNNKEL (reference sequence). CDR3 size: 18 residues. J gave up 6 bases and V 4 bases, and 13 bases lay outside the gene matches. The chain's CDR3 is CASSPSILAGESPGELFF. The CDR3 DNA is TGTGCCAGCAGCCCCTCCATACTAGCGGGGGAGTCCCCCGGGGAGCTGTTTTTT.

As concerns this clonotype: With a much larger clone just one base away, this may be a read error. The genes are TRBV29-1 and TRBJ1-2; D gene ambiguous. Germline V lookup: CDR1 SQVTM, CDR2 ANQGSEA. CDR3 length: 11 residues. V lost 7 bases and J 3 bases, leaving 9 bases between the germline ends. CDR3: CSAKLYYGYTF. CDR3 nucleotides: TGCAGCGCCAAGTTGTACTATGGCTACACCTTC.

This clonotype came up many times. The CDR3 coding sequence is TGCGCCAGCAGCCAAGTAGGCAGCGTTAATGAAAAACTGTTTTTT. Amino acid sequence: CASSQVGSVNEKLFF. The chain combines TRBV4-3 with TRBJ1-4; D call uncertain. V shed 1 base and J shed 4 bases, with 10 bases lying between them. The CDR3 has 15 residues. Germline CDR1 and CDR2: LGHNA and YSLEER.